Listed here are 5 T cell receptor beta chains from one sample, sequenced in a study of blood T cells in healthy people across ages. Using a J-beta primer mix together with a sample-barcoded 5' primer, a second PCR was run for roughly 6 to 12 cycles. MiXCR, applied by TCRdb to the 5' RACE reads, yields one record per CDR3 protein. The sample records about 380,000 distinct CDR3 sequences, 45% to 65% being singletons. Sample: blood. These receptors originate from a man aged 55 to 69 in good health.

This clonotype has just a few counts. The genes are TRBV20-1 and TRBJ1-2; TRBD1 agrees at 7 bases. V shed 5 bases and J 4 bases; nucleotides not matched to a gene: 13. Germline CDR1 reads DFQATT; CDR2 reads SNEGSKA (reference sequence). The CDR3 sequence is 15 residues long. The CDR3 DNA is TGCAGTGCTCGGGGGGGCAGGGGGAGTACCTATGGCTACACCTTC. Protein product: CSARGGRGSTYGYTF.

This clonotype was seen at least ten times. The chain couples TRBV6-5 to TRBJ2-2, with a tentative D call TRBD2 (6 bases). CDR3 length: 15 amino acids. The germline V gene encodes CDR1 MNHEY and CDR2 SVGAGI. V lost 10 bases, J lost 6 bases, and 21 bases lay in between. Written as DNA, the CDR3 is TGTGCCACTGCAATTAGAAGACTAGTTCCCGGGGAGCTGTTTTTT. Translated: CATAIRRLVPGELFF.

In its sample, this clonotype was seen a few times. The genes are TRBV15 and TRBJ2-5, with 11 bases that match TRBD2. Germline V gene lookup returns CDR1 LNHNV and CDR2 YYDKDF (reference sequence). V trimming: 5 bases; J trimming: 3 bases; junction bases outside the gene matches: 11. This CDR3 contains 17 residues. CDR3 sequence (DNA): TGTGCCACCAGCGGATCTAAACTAGCGGGGGAGGAAGAGACCCAGTACTTC. It translates to CATSGSKLAGEEETQYF.

This clonotype was seen a handful of times. The V call is TRBV11-2, the J call TRBJ1-2; a possible D gene is TRBD1 (6 bases). The V gene's germline CDR1 is SGHAT and CDR2 FQNNGV. V was cut by 3 bases and J by 8 bases, with 10 bases left in between. The CDR3 extends over 12 amino acids. CDR3 in DNA: TGTGCCAGCAGCTTCCAGGGGAGCGGCTACACCTTC. Protein sequence: CASSFQGSGYTF.

This clonotype was seen once. V gene TRBV28 combines with J gene TRBJ2-6; TRBD1 agrees at 10 bases. Germline V gene sequence: CDR1 MDHEN, CDR2 SYDVKM. The CDR3 runs 17 residues. Trimming at V came to 5 bases and at J to 3 bases, leaving 7 bases not matched to a gene. CDR3 DNA: TGTGCCAGCAGTCCCGGGACAGGGGTGCATGGGGCCAACGTCCTGACTTTC. Its protein product is CASSPGTGVHGANVLTF. Supplemented by reference TRBV28 and TRBJ2-6, the full variable domain reads DVKVTQSSRYLVKRTGEKVFLECVQDMDHENMFWYRQDPGLGLRLIYFSYDVKMKEKGDIPEGYSVSREKKERFSLILESASTNQTSMYLCASSPGTGVHGANVLTFGAGSRLTVL.